This section outlines one TCR beta chain sequence together with its context. This entry is derived from a study of cytomegalovirus exposure and HLA in healthy donors. Across the whole study: The study placed 70% to 85% of its 398 genotyped donors in the Caucasian-associated ancestry cluster.

There are 13 residues in the CDR3. V was trimmed by 2 bases and J by 5 bases, leaving 7 bases between them. In germline, CDR1 is SEHNR, CDR2 FQNEAQ (reference sequence). Primers: 60 Vbeta forward and 13 Jbeta reverse. Method: immunoSEQ multiplex PCR; TCRdb's copy keeps in-frame clones and lacks some. Of about 62,000 clones listed, around 87% were seen once; the top ten hold roughly 1.5%. This TCR came from a young man in good health and CMV-seronegative. This chain uses TRBV7-9 with TRBJ1-5; D not certain. The sample consisted of PBMCs. CDR3 sequence reads: CASSLQSDQPQHF. CDR3 sequence (DNA): TGTGCCAGCAGCTTACAGTCCGATCAGCCCCAGCATTTT.